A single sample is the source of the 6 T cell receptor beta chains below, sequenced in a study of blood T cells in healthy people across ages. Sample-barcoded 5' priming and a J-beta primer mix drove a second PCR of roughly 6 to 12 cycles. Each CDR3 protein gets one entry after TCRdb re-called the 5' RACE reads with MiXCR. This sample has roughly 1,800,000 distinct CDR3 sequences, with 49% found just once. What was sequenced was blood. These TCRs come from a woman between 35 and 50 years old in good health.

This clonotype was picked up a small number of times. The CDR3: CSAWAGLAWREEQYF. CDR3 in DNA: TGCAGTGCTTGGGCAGGATTAGCCTGGAGGGAAGAGCAGTACTTC. The V gene is TRBV20-1, the J gene TRBJ2-4, with D possibly TRBD2 on 6 matching bases. CDR3 length: 15 residues. Trimming took 5 bases from V and 13 from J, leaving 27 bases between them. The germline V gene encodes CDR1 DFQATT and CDR2 SNEGSKA (reference sequence).

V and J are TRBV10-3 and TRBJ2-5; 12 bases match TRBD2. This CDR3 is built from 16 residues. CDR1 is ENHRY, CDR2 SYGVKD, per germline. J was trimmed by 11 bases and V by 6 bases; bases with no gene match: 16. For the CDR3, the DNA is TGTGCCATCAGCGGTACAACTAGCGGGGGGTGGAATGAGCAGTACTTC. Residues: CAISGTTSGGWNEQYF.

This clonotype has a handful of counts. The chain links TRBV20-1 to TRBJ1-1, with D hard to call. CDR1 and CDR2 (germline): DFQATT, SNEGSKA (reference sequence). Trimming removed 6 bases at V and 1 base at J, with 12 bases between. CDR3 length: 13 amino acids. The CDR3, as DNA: TGCAGTGCACCCCTGGCCCGGAACACTGAAGCTTTCTTT. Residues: CSAPLARNTEAFF.

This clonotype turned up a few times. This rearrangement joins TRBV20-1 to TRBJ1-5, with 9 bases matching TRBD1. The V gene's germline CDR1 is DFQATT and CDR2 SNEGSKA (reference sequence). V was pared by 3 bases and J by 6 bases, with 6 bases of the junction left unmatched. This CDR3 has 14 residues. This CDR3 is CSASRGQGFQPQHF. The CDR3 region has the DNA TGCAGTGCTAGTAGGGGACAGGGCTTTCAGCCCCAGCATTTT.

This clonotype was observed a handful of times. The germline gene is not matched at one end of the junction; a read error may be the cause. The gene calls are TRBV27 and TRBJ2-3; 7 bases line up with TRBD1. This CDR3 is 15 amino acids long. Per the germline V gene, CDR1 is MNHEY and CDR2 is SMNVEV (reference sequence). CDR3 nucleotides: TGTGCCAGCAGTTCCGCCGGGACAGCCACAGACACGCAGTATTTT. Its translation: CASSSAGTATDTQYF.

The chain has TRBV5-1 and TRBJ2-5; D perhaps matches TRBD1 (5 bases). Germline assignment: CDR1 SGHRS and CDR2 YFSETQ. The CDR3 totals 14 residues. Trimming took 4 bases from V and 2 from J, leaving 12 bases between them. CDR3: CASSLPRQQETQYF. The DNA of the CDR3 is TGCGCCAGCAGCCTACCGCGACAGCAAGAGACCCAGTACTTC. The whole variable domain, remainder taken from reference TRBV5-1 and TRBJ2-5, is KAGVTQTPRYLIKTRGQQVTLSCSPISGHRSVSWYQQTPGQGLQFLFEYFSETQRNKGNFPGRFSGRQFSNSRSEMNVSTLELGDSALYLCASSLPRQQETQYFGPGTRLLVL.